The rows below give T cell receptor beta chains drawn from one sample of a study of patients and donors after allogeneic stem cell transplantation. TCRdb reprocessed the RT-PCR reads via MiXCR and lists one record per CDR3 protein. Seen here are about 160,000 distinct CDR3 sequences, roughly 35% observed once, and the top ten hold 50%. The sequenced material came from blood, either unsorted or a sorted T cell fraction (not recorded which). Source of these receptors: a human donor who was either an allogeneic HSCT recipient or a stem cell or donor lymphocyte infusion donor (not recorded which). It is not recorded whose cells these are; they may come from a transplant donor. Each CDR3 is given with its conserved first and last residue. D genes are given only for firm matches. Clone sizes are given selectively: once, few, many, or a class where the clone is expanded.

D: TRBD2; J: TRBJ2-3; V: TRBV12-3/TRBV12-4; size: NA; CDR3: CASSVGAPLAGGGSTDTQYF; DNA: TGTGCCAGCAGCGTAGGAGCCCCCCTAGCGGGGGGCGGGAGCACAGATACGCAGTATTTT
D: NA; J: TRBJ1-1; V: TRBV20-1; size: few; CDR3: CSAGDSEAFF; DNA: TGCAGTGCTGGAGACAGTGAAGCTTTCTTT
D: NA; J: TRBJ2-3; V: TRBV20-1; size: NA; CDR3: CSARVGGDTQYF; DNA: TGCAGTGCTAGAGTGGGCGGAGATACGCAGTATTTT
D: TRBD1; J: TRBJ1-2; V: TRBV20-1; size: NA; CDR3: CSAATQGNYGYTF; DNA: TGCAGTGCAGCAACACAGGGGAACTATGGCTACACCTTC
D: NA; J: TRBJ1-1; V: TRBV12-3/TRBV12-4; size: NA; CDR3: CASSSYSGGAGAFF; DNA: TGTGCCAGCAGTTCCTATTCCGGGGGCGCGGGAGCTTTCTTT
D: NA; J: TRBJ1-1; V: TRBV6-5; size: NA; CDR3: CASTPGHAVVTEAFF; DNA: TGTGCCAGCACCCCGGGCCACGCGGTTGTCACTGAAGCTTTCTTT
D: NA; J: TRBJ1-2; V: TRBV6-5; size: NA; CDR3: CASGLGDTNYGYTF; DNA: TGTGCCAGCGGGCTGGGGGATACTAACTATGGCTACACCTTC
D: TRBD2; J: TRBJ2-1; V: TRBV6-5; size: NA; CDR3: CASSHLAGGMNEQFF; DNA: TGTGCCAGCAGTCACCTAGCGGGGGGGATGAATGAGCAGTTCTTC
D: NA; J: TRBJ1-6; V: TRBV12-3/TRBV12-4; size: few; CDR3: CASSFAGANNSPLHF; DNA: TGTGCCAGCAGTTTTGCGGGGGCCAATAATTCACCCCTCCACTTT
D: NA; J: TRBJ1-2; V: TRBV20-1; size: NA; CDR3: CSGYRRRSSAFGYTF; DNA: TGCAGTGGGTACCGGAGGCGATCCTCAGCCTTTGGCTACACCTTC
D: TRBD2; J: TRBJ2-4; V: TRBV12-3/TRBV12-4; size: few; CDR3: CASSSRLAGVAKNIQYF; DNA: TGTGCCAGCAGCTCCCGACTAGCGGGGGTAGCCAAAAACATTCAGTACTTC
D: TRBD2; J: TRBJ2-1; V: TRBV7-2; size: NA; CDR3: CASSSYSGGHYNEQFF; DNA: TGTGCCAGCAGCTCCTATAGCGGGGGCCACTACAATGAGCAGTTCTTC
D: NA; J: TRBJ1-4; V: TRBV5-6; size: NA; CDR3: CASRSGLNEKLFF; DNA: TGTGCCAGCAGGTCGGGTCTTAATGAAAAACTGTTTTTT
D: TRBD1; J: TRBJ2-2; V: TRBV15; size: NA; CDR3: CATSRGTGGWNTGELFF; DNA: TGTGCCACCAGCAGAGGGACAGGGGGCTGGAACACCGGGGAGCTGTTTTTT
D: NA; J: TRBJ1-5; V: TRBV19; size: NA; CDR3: CASLPGLGNQPQHF; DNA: TGTGCCAGCTTGCCGGGACTGGGCAATCAGCCCCAGCATTTT
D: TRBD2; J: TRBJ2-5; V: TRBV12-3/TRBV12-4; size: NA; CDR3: CASSSPWGGRETQYF; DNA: TGTGCCAGCAGCTCTCCCTGGGGGGGGAGGGAGACCCAGTACTTC
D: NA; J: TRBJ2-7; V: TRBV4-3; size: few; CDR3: CASSHLTGLGEQYF; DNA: TGCGCCAGCAGCCACCTGACGGGGTTGGGTGAGCAGTACTTC
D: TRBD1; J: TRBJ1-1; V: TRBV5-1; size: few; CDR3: CASSSTGKSNTEAFF; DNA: TGCGCCAGCAGCTCGACAGGGAAAAGCAACACTGAAGCTTTCTTT
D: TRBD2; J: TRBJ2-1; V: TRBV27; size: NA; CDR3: CASSPHGGTSGGAEQFF; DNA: TGTGCCAGCAGTCCCCATGGTGGGACTAGCGGGGGGGCAGAGCAGTTCTTC
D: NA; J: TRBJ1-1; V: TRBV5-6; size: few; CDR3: CASGGTTEAFF; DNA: TGTGCCAGTGGAGGGACCACTGAAGCTTTCTTT
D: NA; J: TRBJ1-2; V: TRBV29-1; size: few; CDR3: CSALWALSYTF; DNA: TGCAGCGCCCTTTGGGCTTTAAGCTACACCTTC
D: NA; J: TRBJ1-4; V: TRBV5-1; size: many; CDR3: CASSLEAVHEKLFF; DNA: TGCGCCAGCAGCTTGGAGGCAGTCCATGAAAAACTGTTTTTT
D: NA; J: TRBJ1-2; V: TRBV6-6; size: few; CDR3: CASSHPDGGVGGYTF; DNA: TGTGCCAGCAGCCACCCGGACGGTGGGGTAGGTGGCTACACCTTC
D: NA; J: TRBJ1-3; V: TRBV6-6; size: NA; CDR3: CASSYPRIQDRITSGNTIYF; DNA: TGTGCCAGCAGTTACCCGCGGATCCAGGACAGAATAACCTCTGGAAACACCATATATTTT
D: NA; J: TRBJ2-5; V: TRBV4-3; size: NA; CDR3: CASSQDWRETQYF; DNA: TGCGCCAGCAGCCAAGATTGGAGGGAGACCCAGTACTTC
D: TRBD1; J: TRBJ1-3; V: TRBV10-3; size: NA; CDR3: CAINRGSGNTIYF; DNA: TGTGCCATCAACAGGGGATCTGGAAACACCATATATTTT
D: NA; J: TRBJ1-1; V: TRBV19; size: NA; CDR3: CASTVDRNTEAFF; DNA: TGTGCCAGTACGGTGGACAGGAACACTGAAGCTTTCTTT
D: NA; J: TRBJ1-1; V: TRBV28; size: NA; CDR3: CASSSRGVGAAFF; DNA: TGTGCCAGCAGTTCACGGGGTGTCGGGGCCGCTTTCTTT
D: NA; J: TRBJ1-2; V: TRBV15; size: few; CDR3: CATSPRDTHGYTF; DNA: TGTGCCACCAGCCCCCGGGACACTCATGGCTACACCTTC
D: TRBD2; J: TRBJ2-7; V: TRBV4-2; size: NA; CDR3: CASSPQGRGGYEQYF; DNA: TGTGCCAGCAGCCCGCAAGGGCGCGGGGGTTACGAGCAGTACTTC
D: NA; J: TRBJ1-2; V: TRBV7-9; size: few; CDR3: CASSPGPGGYTF; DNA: TGTGCCAGCAGCCCGGGGCCGGGTGGCTACACCTTC
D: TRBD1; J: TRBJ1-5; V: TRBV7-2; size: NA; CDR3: CASSSGDRVNQPQHF; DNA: TGTGCCAGCAGCTCCGGGGACAGGGTCAATCAGCCCCAGCATTTT
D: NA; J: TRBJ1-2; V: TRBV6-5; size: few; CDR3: CASSYIGSNYGYTF; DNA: TGTGCCAGCAGTTACATTGGTTCTAACTATGGCTACACCTTC
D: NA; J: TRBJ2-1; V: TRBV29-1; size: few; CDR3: CSVGRLRGNEQFF; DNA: TGCAGCGTTGGACGCCTCCGGGGGAATGAGCAGTTCTTC
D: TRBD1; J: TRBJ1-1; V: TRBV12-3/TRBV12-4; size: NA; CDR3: CASSLGQGSNTEAFF; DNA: TGTGCCAGCAGTCTCGGACAGGGCTCGAACACTGAAGCTTTCTTT
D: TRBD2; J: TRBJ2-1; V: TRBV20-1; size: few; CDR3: CSAERGDSYNEQFF; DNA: TGCAGTGCTGAGCGGGGGGACTCCTACAATGAGCAGTTCTTC
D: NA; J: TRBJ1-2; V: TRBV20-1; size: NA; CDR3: CSARTPYGYTF; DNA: TGCAGTGCTAGGACCCCATATGGCTACACCTTC
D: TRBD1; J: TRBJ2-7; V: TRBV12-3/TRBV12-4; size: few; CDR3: CASSYSLTTGVEYF; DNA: TGTGCCAGCAGCTATTCTCTAACAACAGGGGTAGAGTACTTC
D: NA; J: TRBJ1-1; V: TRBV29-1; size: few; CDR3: CSAGLAHTEAFF; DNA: TGCAGCGCCGGCTTGGCCCACACTGAAGCTTTCTTT
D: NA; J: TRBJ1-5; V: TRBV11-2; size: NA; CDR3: CASSLQGFSNQPQHF; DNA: TGTGCCAGCAGCTTACAGGGCTTTAGCAATCAGCCCCAGCATTTT
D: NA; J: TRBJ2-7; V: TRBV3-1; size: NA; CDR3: CASSRRLAAYEQYF; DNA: TGTGCCAGCAGCCGTCGATTAGCAGCCTACGAGCAGTACTTC
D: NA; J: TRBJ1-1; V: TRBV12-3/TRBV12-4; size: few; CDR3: CASRSDRIGTEAFF; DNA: TGTGCCAGCAGATCCGACAGAATTGGCACTGAAGCTTTCTTT
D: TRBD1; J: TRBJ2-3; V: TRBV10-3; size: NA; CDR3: CAISESGGVTDTQYF; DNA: TGTGCCATCAGTGAGTCAGGGGGCGTCACAGATACGCAGTATTTT
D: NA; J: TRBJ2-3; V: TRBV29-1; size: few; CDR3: CNAGRSSTDTQYF; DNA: TGCAACGCAGGGCGTTCTAGCACAGATACGCAGTATTTT
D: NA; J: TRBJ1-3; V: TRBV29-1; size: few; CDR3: CSVDLGYSGNTIYF; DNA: TGCAGCGTTGATCTGGGGTACTCTGGAAACACCATATATTTT
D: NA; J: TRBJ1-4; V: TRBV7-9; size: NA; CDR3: CASTTTAGFNEKLFF; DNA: TGTGCCAGCACCACTACCGCAGGCTTTAATGAAAAACTGTTTTTT
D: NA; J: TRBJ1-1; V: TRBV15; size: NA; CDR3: CATSRGTFEAFF; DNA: TGTGCCACCAGCAGGGGGACATTTGAAGCTTTCTTT
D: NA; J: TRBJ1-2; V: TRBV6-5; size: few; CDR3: CASSYSIGGECTF; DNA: TGTGCCAGCAGTTACTCGATCGGGGGGGAATGCACCTTC
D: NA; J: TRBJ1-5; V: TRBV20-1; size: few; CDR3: CSAPQGRGNQPQHF; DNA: TGCAGTGCTCCGCAGGGTAGGGGCAATCAGCCCCAGCATTTT
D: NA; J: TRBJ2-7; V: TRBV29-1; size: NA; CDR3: CSVEDYEQYF; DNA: TGCAGCGTTGAAGATTACGAGCAGTACTTC
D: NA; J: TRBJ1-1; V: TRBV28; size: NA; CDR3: CASSFLESGEAFF; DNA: TGTGCCAGCAGTTTCCTTGAGTCGGGTGAAGCTTTCTTT
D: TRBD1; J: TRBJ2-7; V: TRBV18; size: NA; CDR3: CASSPPGQTYEQYF; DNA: TGTGCCAGCTCACCCCCGGGACAGACCTACGAGCAGTACTTC
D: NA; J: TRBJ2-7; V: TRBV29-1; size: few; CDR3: CSVESHQQYF; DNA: TGCAGCGTTGAGTCGCACCAGCAGTACTTC
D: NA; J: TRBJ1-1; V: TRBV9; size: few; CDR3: CASSVAAGPFEAFF; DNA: TGTGCCAGCAGCGTCGCGGCAGGACCTTTTGAAGCTTTCTTT
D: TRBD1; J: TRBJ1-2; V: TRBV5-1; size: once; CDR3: CASSFGQGNYGYTF; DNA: TGCGCCAGCAGCTTTGGACAGGGGAACTATGGCTACACCTTC
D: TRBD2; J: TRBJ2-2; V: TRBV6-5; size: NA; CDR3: CASSYSGGGSTGELFF; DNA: TGTGCCAGCAGTTACTCGGGCGGGGGGAGCACCGGGGAGCTGTTTTTT
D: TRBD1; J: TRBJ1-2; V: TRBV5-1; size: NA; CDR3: CASSGTASNYGYTF; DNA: TGCGCCAGCAGCGGGACAGCTTCTAACTATGGCTACACCTTC